A selection of T cell receptor beta chains follows, all from one sample in a study of shared clonotypes between healthy human individuals. Profiled with immunoSEQ multiplex PCR; TCRdb holds only in-frame clones, not every one. The table shows over a million clones, with roughly 96% occurring only once. Sequencing was done on a sample of naive CD4+ T cells sorted from blood. All receptors derive from a man aged 25 to 40 in good health. CDR3s include the opening cysteine and the closing phenylalanine or tryptophan. A D gene is named only where the DNA matches it firmly. Part of the rows lack a size; the others show once, few, many or a class for expanded clones.

j_call	clone_size	d_call	v_call	cdr3_nt	cdr3_aa
TRBJ2-7	NA	TRBD2	TRBV7-9	TGTGCCAGCAGCTTGGGGTTAGCGGGAGTCTACGAGCAGTACTTC	CASSLGLAGVYEQYF
TRBJ1-5	NA	NA	TRBV28	TGTGCCAGCAGTTTTTTGGGGAGGAATCAGCCCCAGCATTTT	CASSFLGRNQPQHF
TRBJ1-4	NA	NA	TRBV5-1	TGCGCCAGCAGCTTTGAGGGAAGGGATGAAAAACTGTTTTTT	CASSFEGRDEKLFF
TRBJ2-1	NA	TRBD2	TRBV6-1	TGTGCCAGCAGTATTCTAGCGGGAGGGCCTGATGAGCAGTTCTTC	CASSILAGGPDEQFF
TRBJ1-5	once	NA	TRBV28	TGTGCCAGCAGCTTTGGCGGCAATCAGCCCCAGCATTTT	CASSFGGNQPQHF
TRBJ2-7	NA	NA	TRBV6-5	TGTGCCAGCAGTTATGCCCTCGGCGAGCAGTACTTC	CASSYALGEQYF
TRBJ1-5	NA	NA	TRBV7-9	TGTGCCAGCAGCTTAGGCCGACAGGAGGCGAATCAGCCCCAGCATTTT	CASSLGRQEANQPQHF
TRBJ2-1	NA	TRBD1	TRBV7-3	TGTGCCAGCAGCTCCACCGGGACAGGGAATTTTGAGCAGTTCTTC	CASSSTGTGNFEQFF
TRBJ1-5	NA	NA	TRBV5-6	TGTGCCAGCAGCTCCACGGTAGACAGCCACCTTAATCAGCCCCAGCATTTT	CASSSTVDSHLNQPQHF
TRBJ2-7	once	TRBD2	TRBV5-4	TGTGCCAGCAGCTCGAAAGCGGGAGGGCCGGCCGAGCAGTACTTC	CASSSKAGGPAEQYF
TRBJ1-1	NA	NA	TRBV4-1	TGCGCCAGCAGCCAAGATATAAGGTACACTGAAGCTTTCTTT	CASSQDIRYTEAFF
TRBJ2-1	NA	TRBD1	TRBV6-1	TGTGCCAGCAGTGAATTCGGCAGGGGGCGCGTTTACAATGAGCAGTTCTTC	CASSEFGRGRVYNEQFF
TRBJ2-1	NA	NA	TRBV5-1	TGCGCCAGCAGCCCGGGGTGGATGGAGCGTGAGCAGTTCTTC	CASSPGWMEREQFF
TRBJ2-7	NA	NA	TRBV6-1	TGTGCCAGCATTCTGACGGTGAGCTCCTACGAGCAGTACTTC	CASILTVSSYEQYF
TRBJ1-4	NA	NA	TRBV2	TGTGCCAGCAGTAAGGGGCTAGCTAATGAAAAACTGTTTTTT	CASSKGLANEKLFF
TRBJ1-5	NA	NA	TRBV28	TGTGCCAGCAGACCGGCCCCGGGGGGAGATCAGCCCCAGCATTTT	CASRPAPGGDQPQHF
TRBJ2-2	NA	TRBD1	TRBV19	TGTGCCAGTAGTGTAAGGGGGCCGAACACCGGGGAGCTGTTTTTT	CASSVRGPNTGELFF
TRBJ2-2	NA	TRBD1	TRBV28	TGTGCCAGCAGACCGGTAGCCCAGGGGACAGGGAAGCTGTTTTTT	CASRPVAQGTGKLFF
TRBJ1-1	NA	TRBD1	TRBV4-1	TGCGCCAGCAGGACGGCGGGACAGGGGAGCAACACTGAAGCTTTCTTT	CASRTAGQGSNTEAFF
TRBJ1-2	NA	TRBD1	TRBV7-9	TGTGCCAGCAGCTTAGGGGGCGCGGCAGGGGGTATATATGGCTACACCTTC	CASSLGGAAGGIYGYTF
TRBJ1-5	once	NA	TRBV19	TGTGCCAGTAAGAGTCTGGGGGAACTTCAGCCCCAGCATTTT	CASKSLGELQPQHF
TRBJ2-5	NA	NA	TRBV27	TGTGCCAGCAGTTTATCGGGCCAGGGTCTGGCTTTTGAGACCCAGTACTTC	CASSLSGQGLAFETQYF
TRBJ2-2	NA	NA	TRBV5-6	TGTGCCAGCAGCGGGAGGTCGAACACCGGGGAGCTGTTTTTT	CASSGRSNTGELFF
TRBJ2-1	once	NA	TRBV5-6	TGTGCCAGCAGCTTGCTTTCTCTGGATGAGCAGTTCTTC	CASSLLSLDEQFF
TRBJ2-3	NA	NA	TRBV7-9	TGTGCCAGGTCTTACGGGGATACGCAGTATTTT	CARSYGDTQYF
TRBJ2-7	NA	TRBD2	TRBV7-6	TGTGCCAGCAGCAGGACTAGCGGAGGGAGCTACGAGCAGTACTTC	CASSRTSGGSYEQYF
TRBJ2-2	NA	NA	TRBV27	TGTGCCAGCAGTTTACTCAACACCGGGGAGCTGTTTTTT	CASSLLNTGELFF
TRBJ2-5	NA	NA	TRBV5-4	TGTGCCAGCAGCTTGTTGGCCAGCCAAGAGACCCAGTACTTC	CASSLLASQETQYF
TRBJ2-2	NA	TRBD2	TRBV7-2	TGTGCCAGCAGCTTAATGGCTAGCGGGACGAACACCGGGGAGCTGTTTTTT	CASSLMASGTNTGELFF
TRBJ1-1	NA	TRBD1	TRBV5-4	TGTGCCAGCAGCGGCGCCAACAGGGGGAGAACTGAAGCTTTCTTT	CASSGANRGRTEAFF
TRBJ2-2	once	TRBD2	TRBV9	TGTGCCAGCAGCGAGGGACTAGCGGGAGGTAGTGGTCCCTCGGAGCTGTTTTTT	CASSEGLAGGSGPSELFF
TRBJ2-3	once	TRBD2	TRBV7-9	TGTGCCAGCAGCTTAGTCCAGCTACTAGCGGGAGGGCCAGATACGCAGTATTTT	CASSLVQLLAGGPDTQYF
TRBJ1-2	NA	NA	TRBV7-9	TGTGCCAGCAGCTTATCGTTCCCCGCTCCACCGGGAGGCTATGGCTACACCTTC	CASSLSFPAPPGGYGYTF
TRBJ1-1	NA	NA	TRBV27	TGTGCCAGCAGTTTATCGACAACAGCGATGACGAACACTGAAGCTTTCTTT	CASSLSTTAMTNTEAFF
TRBJ2-7	NA	NA	TRBV9	TGTGCCAGCAGCCCCCGCGGGGATAATTTCTACGAGCAGTACTTC	CASSPRGDNFYEQYF
TRBJ2-3	NA	TRBD1	TRBV5-1	TGCGCCAGCAGCCCCCGGGACAGAGCAGAAGATACGCAGTATTTT	CASSPRDRAEDTQYF